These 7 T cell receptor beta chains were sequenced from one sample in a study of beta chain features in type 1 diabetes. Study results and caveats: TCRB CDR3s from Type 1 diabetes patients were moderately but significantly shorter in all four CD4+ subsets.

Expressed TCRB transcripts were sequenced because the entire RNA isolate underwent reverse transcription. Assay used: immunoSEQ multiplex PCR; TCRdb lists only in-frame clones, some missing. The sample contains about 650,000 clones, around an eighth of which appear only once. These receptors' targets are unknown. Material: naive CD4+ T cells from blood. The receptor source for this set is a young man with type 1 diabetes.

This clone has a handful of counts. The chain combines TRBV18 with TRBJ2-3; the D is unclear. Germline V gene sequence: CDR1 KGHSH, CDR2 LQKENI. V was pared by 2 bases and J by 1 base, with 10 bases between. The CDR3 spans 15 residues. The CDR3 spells CASSPSAGGTDTQYF. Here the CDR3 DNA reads TGTGCCAGCTCACCATCGGCAGGCGGCACAGATACGCAGTATTTT.

The DNA for the CDR3 is TGTGCCAGCAGTTTGAGTCACTACACCGGGGAGCTGTTTTTT. Residues: CASSLSHYTGELFF. The chain couples TRBV11-2 to TRBJ2-2; D ambiguous. The germline V and J ends were trimmed by 6 bases and 3 bases, with 11 bases remaining between them. Looked up from germline, CDR1 is SGHAT and CDR2 is FQNNGV. This CDR3 spans 14 amino acids.

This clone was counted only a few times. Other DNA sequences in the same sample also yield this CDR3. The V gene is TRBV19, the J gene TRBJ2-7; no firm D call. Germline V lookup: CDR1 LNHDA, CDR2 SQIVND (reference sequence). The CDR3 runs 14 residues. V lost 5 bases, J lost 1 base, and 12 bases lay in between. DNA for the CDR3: TGTGCCAGTAGTCGGCAGGTTAGTTCCTACGAGCAGTACTTC. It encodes CASSRQVSSYEQYF.

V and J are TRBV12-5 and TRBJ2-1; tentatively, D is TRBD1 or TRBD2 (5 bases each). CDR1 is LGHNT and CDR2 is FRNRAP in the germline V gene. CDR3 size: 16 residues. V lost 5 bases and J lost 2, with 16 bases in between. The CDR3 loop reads CASGLNRDPAYNEQFF. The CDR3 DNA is TGTGCTAGTGGTCTAAACCGGGACCCAGCCTACAATGAGCAGTTCTTC.

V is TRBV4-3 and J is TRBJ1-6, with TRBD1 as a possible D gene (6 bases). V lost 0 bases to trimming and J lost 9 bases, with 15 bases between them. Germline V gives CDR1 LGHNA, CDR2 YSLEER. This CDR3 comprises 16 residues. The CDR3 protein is CASSQDFRQAVSPLHF. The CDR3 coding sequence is TGCGCCAGCAGCCAAGATTTCCGACAGGCGGTTTCACCCCTCCACTTT.

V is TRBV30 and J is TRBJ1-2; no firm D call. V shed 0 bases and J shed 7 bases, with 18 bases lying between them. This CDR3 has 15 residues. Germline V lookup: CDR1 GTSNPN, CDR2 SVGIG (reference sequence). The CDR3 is CAWSVLSSVGGGYTF. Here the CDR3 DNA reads TGTGCCTGGAGTGTATTATCTAGCGTCGGAGGTGGCTACACCTTC.

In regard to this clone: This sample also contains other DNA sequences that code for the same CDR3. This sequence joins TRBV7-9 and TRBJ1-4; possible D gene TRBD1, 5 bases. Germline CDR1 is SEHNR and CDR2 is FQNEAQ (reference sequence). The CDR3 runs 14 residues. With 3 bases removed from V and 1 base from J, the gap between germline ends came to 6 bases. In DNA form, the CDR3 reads TGTGCCAGCAGCTTGGGGGGAACTAATGAAAAACTGTTTTTT. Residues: CASSLGGTNEKLFF.